The 22 T cell receptor beta chains presented below share a single source sample, sequenced in a study of T cell changes during pregnancy in multiple sclerosis. TCRdb keeps only in-frame clones here, not all; method: immunoSEQ multiplex PCR. The sample consists of more than 55,000 clones, less than 95% of them appearing once. This material consisted of peripheral blood, taken in the first trimester of pregnancy. These receptor sequences come from a female donor in good health, enrolled as a control in a pregnancy study.

V usage is TRBV5-3 and J usage is TRBJ2-2; possible D gene TRBD2, 6 bases. TRBV5-3 is an ORF for which the function is uncertain. The CDR3 length is 22 residues. V was trimmed by 2 bases and J by 2 bases, leaving 31 bases between them. The chain's CDR3 is CARSFSWAIIADKRRNTGELFF. CDR3 nucleotide sequence: TGTGCCAGAAGCTTTTCCTGGGCGATTATAGCGGACAAACGACGAAACACCGGGGAGCTGTTTTTT.

The V call is TRBV21-1, the J call TRBJ2-3; whether TRBD2, the table's D call, matches the DNA was not checked. TRBV21-1 is a pseudogene segment. CDR3 length: 12 amino acids. CDR3 in DNA: TGTGCCAGCAGCAACGGCACAGATACGCAGTATTTT. It codes for CASSNGTDTQYF.

The chain employs TRBV11-3 and TRBJ1-1; D is possibly TRBD1 (6 bases). Germline values: CDR1 SGHNT, CDR2 YENEEA. Trimming took off 5 bases at V and 6 bases at J, with 16 bases between the two ends. The CDR3 consists of 14 residues. CDR3 sequence reads: CASSHPGARAEAFF. The DNA for the CDR3 is TGTGCCAGCAGCCATCCAGGGGCTCGGGCTGAAGCTTTCTTT.

This chain connects TRBV6-5 to TRBJ1-4; 9 bases are shared with TRBD1. V dropped 6 bases and J dropped 5; count of bases not matched to a gene: 7. The CDR3 runs to 15 residues. Germline V gene data show CDR1 as MNHEY and CDR2 as SVGAGI. CDR3 sequence: CASRPGGTGNEKLFF. CDR3 nucleotide sequence: TGTGCCAGCAGACCTGGGGGGACAGGGAATGAAAAACTGTTTTTT.

The sample holds a few counts of this clone. The chain is built from TRBV4-2 and TRBJ1-3; the D is unclear. The CDR3 contains 15 residues. Trimming shortened V by 1 base and J by 1 base, and 8 bases separated the two germline ends. Germline V gene data show CDR1 as LGHNA and CDR2 as YNFKEQ. This CDR3 is CASSQVGRSGNTIYF. For the CDR3, the DNA is TGTGCCAGCAGCCAAGTGGGCAGATCTGGAAACACCATATATTTT.

V is TRBV6-4 and J is TRBJ2-5; 11 bases match TRBD2. The V gene end was trimmed by 1 base and the J gene end by 2 bases; junction bases not matched to a gene: 0. The CDR3 extends over 15 amino acids. CDR1 is MRHNA, CDR2 SNTAGT, per germline. CDR3 nucleotides: TGTGCCAGCAGTGACTTAGCGGGGGGGCAAGAGACCCAGTACTTC. This sequence encodes CASSDLAGGQETQYF.

CDR3 nucleotide sequence: TGTGCCACCAGCAGAAACTTCGGAGCGGGGGCCTCCTCGCAGTACTTC. This gives the protein CATSRNFGAGASSQYF. The chain combines TRBV15 with TRBJ2-7, with 8 bases matching TRBD2. Trimming at V came to 2 bases and at J to 9 bases, leaving 15 bases not matched to a gene. Germline loops: CDR1 LNHNV, CDR2 YYDKDF (reference sequence). CDR3 length equals 16 residues.

The V and J genes are TRBV7-3 and TRBJ2-5; 8 nucleotides line up with TRBD2. Germline lookup yields CDR1 SGHTA and CDR2 FQGTGA. Trimming cost V 5 bases and J 0 bases; bases outside gene matches: 5. This CDR3 comprises 15 residues. The CDR3 reads CASSPVSGDQETQYF. The CDR3 nucleotides are TGTGCCAGCAGCCCGGTTAGCGGGGACCAAGAGACCCAGTACTTC.

This clone was seen a single time. V is TRBV10-3 and J is TRBJ2-7; D may be TRBD1 (6 bases). V lost 10 bases and J 2 bases, leaving 24 bases between the germline ends. CDR3 length equals 16 residues. In germline, CDR1 is ENHRY, CDR2 SYGVKD. Here the CDR3 DNA reads TGTGCCACCTGGGGATCGACAGGCTTAACGCCCTACGAGCAGTACTTC. It yields the protein CATWGSTGLTPYEQYF.

V usage is TRBV18 and J usage is TRBJ1-5; TRBD1 aligns across 8 bases. CDR3 size: 16 residues. Germline CDR1 reads KGHSH; CDR2 reads LQKENI. J was trimmed by 1 base and V by 3 bases; bases with no gene match: 5. The CDR3, as DNA: TGTGCCAGCTCACCCCCCGGACAGGGCAGCAATCAGCCCCAGCATTTT. Translation gives CASSPPGQGSNQPQHF.

The chain employs TRBV12-5 and TRBJ1-6, with TRBD1 matching 7 bases. The CDR3 covers 15 residues. From germline, CDR1 is LGHNT and CDR2 FRNRAP. V was pared by 5 bases and J by 10 bases, with 11 bases of the junction left unmatched. Here the CDR3 reads CASGQWDSSPSPLHF. Here the CDR3 DNA reads TGTGCTAGTGGTCAATGGGACAGCTCCCCCTCACCCCTCCACTTT.

This clone was observed once. The CDR3: CAWSIRVGGYGYTF. The CDR3 coding sequence is TGTGCCTGGAGTATTCGGGTTGGGGGGTACGGCTACACCTTC. The chain has TRBV30 and TRBJ1-2, with D perhaps TRBD1 (5 bases). CDR3 length equals 14 residues. V was cut by 2 bases and J by 8 bases, with 18 bases left in between. CDR1 and CDR2 (germline): GTSNPN, SVGIG (reference sequence). The variable domain in full, with the rest retrieved from reference TRBV30 and TRBJ1-2, is SQTIHQWPATLVQPVGSPLSLECTVEGTSNPNLYWYRQAAGRGLQLLFYSVGIGQISSEVPQNLSASRPQDRQFILSSKKLLLSDSGFYLCAWSIRVGGYGYTFGSGTRLTVV.

This chain joins TRBV5-1 and TRBJ1-5; 10 bases align to TRBD1. The CDR3 spans 15 residues. Trimming took 3 bases from V and 5 from J; bases not matched to a gene: 5. Germline CDR1 is SGHRS and CDR2 is YFSETQ. The CDR3 DNA sequence: TGCGCCAGCAGCTGGACAGGGGGAACGGATCAGCCCCAGCATTTT. Its translation: CASSWTGGTDQPQHF. The whole variable domain, remainder taken from reference TRBV5-1 and TRBJ1-5, is KAGVTQTPRYLIKTRGQQVTLSCSPISGHRSVSWYQQTPGQGLQFLFEYFSETQRNKGNFPGRFSGRQFSNSRSEMNVSTLELGDSALYLCASSWTGGTDQPQHFGDGTRLSIL.

The chain is built from TRBV29-1 and TRBJ2-2; TRBD2 matches 10 bases. This CDR3 contains 15 residues. The germline V gene has CDR1 SQVTM and CDR2 ANQGSEA. The V and J ends lost 5 bases and 5 bases, in that order; junction bases with no gene match: 8. CDR3 sequence (DNA): TGCAGCGTTTACCTAGCGGGAGTTGGAACCGGGGAGCTGTTTTTT. This gives the protein CSVYLAGVGTGELFF.

The chain recombines TRBV5-1 with TRBJ2-5; D not certain. The CDR3 has 14 residues. Trimming took off 0 bases at V and 5 bases at J, with 11 bases between the two ends. Germline V gene sequence: CDR1 SGHRS, CDR2 YFSETQ. The CDR3 coding sequence is TGCGCCAGCAGCTTGGCCCCGGGTGAGGAGACCCAGTACTTC. Translated: CASSLAPGEETQYF.

The CDR3: CASSSGTSGYEQYF. CDR3 DNA sequence: TGTGCCAGCAGCTCCGGGACTAGCGGCTACGAGCAGTACTTC. This chain uses TRBV7-9 with TRBJ2-7; 11 bases are a match to TRBD2. J lost 3 bases, V lost 4 bases, and 2 bases had no gene match. Per germline, CDR1 SEHNR and CDR2 FQNEAQ (reference sequence). The CDR3 is 14 residues long.

V and J are TRBV6-1 and TRBJ2-5; 7 positions match TRBD1. Per the germline V gene, CDR1 is MNHNS and CDR2 is SASEGT. The length of the CDR3 is 14 residues. The junction had 6 bases not matched to a gene; V was cut back by 6 bases and J by 2 bases. For the CDR3, the DNA is TGTGCCAGCAGCCGGGGACAGACGCAAGAGACCCAGTACTTC. It specifies CASSRGQTQETQYF.

This chain connects TRBV7-8 to TRBJ2-7, with 10 bases aligning to TRBD2. Germline values: CDR1 SGHVS, CDR2 FQNEAQ. V trimming: 7 bases; J trimming: 4 bases; junction bases outside the gene matches: 13. The CDR3 spans 16 residues. The CDR3, as DNA: TGTGCCAGCACCCAGACGAGTAGCGGGGGGCGATACGAGCAGTACTTC. Translated: CASTQTSSGGRYEQYF.

The V gene is TRBV5-4, the J gene TRBJ1-6, with TRBD1 as a possible D gene (5 bases). The CDR3 loop spans 15 amino acids. The germline V and J ends were trimmed by 1 base and 8 bases, with 13 bases remaining between them. Germline values: CDR1 SGHNT, CDR2 YYREEE (reference sequence). The CDR3 reads CASSLTAGGDSPLHF. The CDR3, as DNA: TGTGCCAGCAGCTTGACGGCAGGAGGGGATTCACCCCTCCACTTT.

This rearrangement joins TRBV10-3 to TRBJ1-5; unclear D gene. The CDR3 covers 14 residues. The V end lost 0 bases, the J end lost 4 bases, and 7 bases lay between the germline ends. Germline CDR1 ENHRY, CDR2 SYGVKD. The CDR3 nucleotides are TGTGCCATCAGTGAGTCCCCGGGGAATCAGCCCCAGCATTTT. As protein: CAISESPGNQPQHF.

The V gene is TRBV7-9, the J gene TRBJ2-5, with TRBD1 as a possible D gene (6 bases). The CDR3 is made up of 16 amino acids. Germline V lookup: CDR1 SEHNR, CDR2 FQNEAQ (reference sequence). V lost 5 bases to trimming and J lost 2 bases, with 18 bases between them. CDR3 nucleotides: TGTGCCAGCAGCCAATACCGGACAGAAATACAAGAGACCCAGTACTTC. Translated: CASSQYRTEIQETQYF.

The V gene is TRBV7-9, the J gene TRBJ1-2, with TRBD1 as a possible D gene (6 bases). Germline V gene lookup returns CDR1 SEHNR and CDR2 FQNEAQ (reference sequence). V was shortened by 5 bases and J by 5 bases, with 15 bases between the two germline ends. This CDR3 has 14 residues. The CDR3, as DNA: TGTGCCAGCAGCATTTCCGGGACAATTTATGGCTACACCTTC. This encodes CASSISGTIYGYTF. The full variable domain, in which reference TRBV7-9 and TRBJ1-2 provide the parts outside the CDR3, is DTGVSQNPRHKITKRGQNVTFRCDPISEHNRLYWYRQTLGQGPEFLTYFQNEAQLEKSRLLSDRFSAERPKGSFSTLEIQRTEQGDSAMYLCASSISGTIYGYTFGSGTRLTVV.